One and the same sample provided the 15 T cell receptor beta chains below, sequenced in a study of post-analysis software for immune sequencing data. General observations from the study: When patients were compared with controls, 4 or 5 TRBV segments were more frequent, TRBV5-6, TRBV5-1 and TRBV20-1 among them.

Antigens of these TCRs are unknown. The authors incorporated unique molecular identifiers into the TCR beta cDNA libraries. MiXCR was run by TCRdb on the PCR reads, yielding one entry per CDR3 protein. This sample has some 700,000 distinct CDR3 sequences, with around 60% found just once. Source material: blood. These receptors all stem from a girl aged 2-10 years with multiple sclerosis.

This clonotype has just a few counts. The chain combines TRBV10-3 with TRBJ2-5, with 7 bases fitting TRBD2. V lost 8 bases, J lost 9 bases, and 12 bases stayed unmatched. The CDR3 spans 13 residues. Germline V gene sequence: CDR1 ENHRY, CDR2 SYGVKD. CDR3 loop: CAIEAVLRGAQYF. Written as DNA, the CDR3 is TGTGCCATCGAGGCGGTCCTTCGGGGGGCCCAGTACTTC.

This clonotype was seen more than once but under ten times. V usage is TRBV2 and J usage is TRBJ2-5; maybe TRBD1 (5 bases). From germline, CDR1 is SNHLY and CDR2 FYNNEI. CDR3 size: 12 residues. V lost 6 bases and J 4 bases, leaving 9 bases between the germline ends. The CDR3 sequence is CASRQDTETQYF. The CDR3 DNA reads as TGTGCCAGCAGACAGGACACAGAGACCCAGTACTTC.

The J gene is TRBJ2-1, the V gene TRBV5-1; TRBD1 is a possible D gene (6 bases). Trimming left V 4 bases short and J 5 bases short, with 16 bases between. The CDR3 has 15 residues. The germline gives CDR1 SGHRS, CDR2 YFSETQ. For the CDR3, the DNA is TGCGCCAGCAGCACAGCAGGGGCCACAAACAATGAGCAGTTCTTC. Translated, it gives CASSTAGATNNEQFF.

CDR3 amino acids: CASRAPGRNNEQFF. The CDR3 DNA is TGTGCCAGCAGAGCTCCGGGACGGAACAATGAGCAGTTCTTC. J is TRBJ2-1 and V is TRBV6-2 or TRBV6-3; D may be TRBD1 or TRBD2 (5 bases each). Germline CDR1 reads MNHEY; CDR2 reads SVGEGT. The CDR3 has 14 amino acids. V lost 6 bases, J lost 5 bases, and 14 bases lay in between.

The rearrangement uses TRBV20-1 and TRBJ2-3, with D perhaps TRBD2 (6 bases). CDR3 size: 14 residues. The V end lost 5 bases, the J end lost 2 bases, and 14 bases lay between the germline ends. The V gene's germline CDR1 is DFQATT and CDR2 SNEGSKA (reference sequence). CDR3 sequence reads: CSAQKLAPTDTQYF. The CDR3 DNA reads as TGCAGTGCTCAAAAACTAGCTCCCACAGATACGCAGTATTTT.

The CDR3 DNA reads as TGTGCCAGCAGCCCTCTAGCGGGAGTAGAAGAGACCCAGTACTTC. It is translated as CASSPLAGVEETQYF. The chain carries TRBV7-3 and TRBJ2-5; TRBD2 aligns across 10 bases. This CDR3 has 15 residues. The trim removed 5 bases at V and 3 bases at J, leaving 6 bases unmatched. Per the germline V gene, CDR1 is SGHTA and CDR2 is FQGTGA.

V usage is TRBV12-3 or TRBV12-4 and J usage is TRBJ2-1; D is uncertain. There are 16 residues in the CDR3. V lost 2 bases and J 0 bases, leaving 11 bases between the germline ends. The CDR3 nucleotides read TGTGCCAGCAGTTTACTTCCAACGAGCTCCTACAATGAGCAGTTCTTC. This encodes CASSLLPTSSYNEQFF.

This clonotype showed up just once. The V gene is TRBV20-1, the J gene TRBJ2-1; 10 bases match TRBD2. With V trimmed by 0 bases and J by 9 bases, 8 bases remained unmatched. The V gene's germline CDR1 is DFQATT and CDR2 SNEGSKA (reference sequence). The CDR3 spans 15 residues. The CDR3 coding sequence is TGCAGTGCTAGAGAAACAGCGGGAGGGGGCCCTGAGCAGTTCTTC. Its translation: CSARETAGGGPEQFF.

V and J are TRBV20-1 and TRBJ2-1; 8 bases map to TRBD2. The CDR3 runs 15 residues. Germline V gene lookup returns CDR1 DFQATT and CDR2 SNEGSKA (reference sequence). The V and J ends lost 4 bases and 10 bases, in that order; junction bases with no gene match: 15. The CDR3 sequence is CSATRAVAGHREQFF. CDR3 in DNA: TGCAGTGCTACCAGGGCGGTAGCGGGACATCGAGAGCAGTTCTTC.

The chain employs TRBV7-2 and TRBJ2-5; D is possibly TRBD1 (5 bases). Germline V gene sequence: CDR1 SGHTA, CDR2 FQGNSA. The CDR3 sequence is 13 residues long. Between the trimmed V and J ends, which lost 4 bases and 4 bases, there was a span of 10 bases. The CDR3 protein is CASSSRVSETQYF. In DNA form, the CDR3 reads TGTGCCAGCAGCTCCAGGGTTTCAGAGACCCAGTACTTC.

The chain combines TRBV12-3 or TRBV12-4 with TRBJ1-1, with a possible D match to TRBD1 (5 bases). V lost 6 bases to trimming and J lost 4 bases, with 9 bases between them. The CDR3 consists of 12 residues. The CDR3 reads CASRWGTTEAFF. DNA for the CDR3: TGTGCCAGCAGGTGGGGGACCACTGAAGCTTTCTTT.

The table lists this clonotype with a few counts. The V call is TRBV7-2, the J call TRBJ2-3; D gene unclear. With 6 bases removed from V and 3 bases from J, the gap between germline ends came to 10 bases. Germline assignment: CDR1 SGHTA and CDR2 FQGNSA. The CDR3 has 13 amino acids. The CDR3 DNA reads as TGTGCCAGCAGTTTTGAGTGGACAGATACGCAGTATTTT. Its protein product is CASSFEWTDTQYF.

This clonotype has only a few counts. CDR3 amino acids: CASSLVGLGDQFF. In nucleotides, the CDR3 is TGTGCCAGCAGCTTAGTGGGGTTAGGGGATCAGTTCTTC. This chain links TRBV7-9 with TRBJ2-1; a weak D match, TRBD1 (5 bases). The V end lost 1 base, the J end lost 13 bases, and 14 bases lay between the germline ends. CDR3 length: 13 amino acids. Looked up from germline, CDR1 is SEHNR and CDR2 is FQNEAQ (reference sequence).

This clonotype has a handful of counts. V gene TRBV12-3 or TRBV12-4 combines with J gene TRBJ2-1; 9 bases match TRBD1. The CDR3 length is 14 residues. The J segment lost 8 bases and the V segment lost 6 bases, leaving 8 bases of the junction unmatched. DNA for the CDR3: TGTGCCAGCAGGGCCGGGACAGGGAGCGATGAGCAGTTCTTC. This translates into CASRAGTGSDEQFF.

This clonotype was seen only a few times. This chain uses TRBV5-1 with TRBJ2-2; 10 positions match TRBD1. V lost 7 bases to trimming and J lost 0 bases; unmatched junction nucleotides: 9. The CDR3 runs to 17 residues. Germline CDR1 and CDR2: SGHRS and YFSETQ. The CDR3 spells CASVSGTGDPNTGELFF. In nucleotides, the CDR3 is TGCGCCAGCGTATCCGGGACAGGGGACCCGAACACCGGGGAGCTGTTTTTT.